The rows below give T cell receptor beta chains drawn from one sample of a study of cytomegalovirus exposure and HLA in healthy donors. Data came from immunoSEQ multiplex PCR; TCRdb stores just in-frame clones and leaves some out. This sample has around 200,000 clones, with 65% to 80% found just once. The source material was PBMCs. All receptors come from a man in his forties in good health and CMV-seronegative. The CDR3 runs from the conserved cysteine through the conserved F or W. Fields, in order: J gene, V gene, CDR3 protein.

TRBJ2-7 TRBV27 CASWDRTYEQYF
TRBJ1-3 TRBV4-3 CASSPGAPGNTIYF
TRBJ2-7 TRBV2 CASSGRHYEQYF
TRBJ2-6 TRBV5-4 CASSPRDRPSGANVLTF
TRBJ1-1 TRBV7-2 CASILSRGGTEAFF
TRBJ2-2 TRBV5-1 CASSLAGQRGTGELFF
TRBJ2-1 TRBV10-3 CAISERGPGNEQFF
TRBJ1-1 TRBV7-6 CASSPTGGGSSEAFF
TRBJ2-3 TRBV7-2 CASRGLPFWTDTQYF
TRBJ1-5 TRBV6-1 CASSERGYQPQHF
TRBJ2-5 TRBV7-9 CASSRPGQGGETQYF
TRBJ2-1 TRBV28 CASSATSGRYEQFF
TRBJ1-4 TRBV4-2 CASSQAGGQKGEKLFF
TRBJ2-2 TRBV28 CASSLQGPGELFF
TRBJ2-5 TRBV2 CASSEPAGVRSETQYF
TRBJ1-3 TRBV7-8 CASSSDRLPYTIYF
TRBJ1-2 TRBV9 CASKGAGAQKDYGYTF
TRBJ2-4 TRBV27 CASSPQRTVLAKNIQYF
TRBJ1-1 TRBV25-1 CASSELDRGRVNTEAFF
TRBJ1-2 TRBV25-1 CASSGPGQGVLSGYTF
TRBJ2-4 TRBV27 CASSRGGPVAKNIQYF
TRBJ1-1 TRBV7-2 CASNSEGGLPEAFF
. TRBV28 CASSFAVREPQYF
TRBJ2-7 TRBV27 CASSFWGAYEQYF
TRBJ2-1 TRBV6-1 CASSDGTSGRSIGQFF
TRBJ2-7 TRBV11-2 CASSLTDRGYEQYF
TRBJ1-4 TRBV5-1 CASSPYGEAATNEKLFF
TRBJ1-1 TRBV5-1 CASSDPPGLFRNTEAFF
TRBJ2-2 TRBV6-5 CASSLTSGGVGELFF
TRBJ2-1 TRBV10-3 CAINQGPAGYEQFF
TRBJ2-5 TRBV7-9 CSSSLAFLTGRVMETQYF
TRBJ1-4 TRBV6-5 CASSTGVKEKLFF
TRBJ1-6 TRBV19 CASTLEGALHF
TRBJ2-1 TRBV18 CASSPPSRGYNEQFF
TRBJ1-3 TRBV11-2 CASSYLTTGPGNTIYF
TRBJ1-1 TRBV28 CASSLWTGGTEAFF
TRBJ1-3 TRBV2 CASSESQTSSGNTIYF
TRBJ1-3 TRBV5-5 CASGGGSGNTIYF
TRBJ2-5 TRBV28 CASGTSWETQYF
TRBJ2-3 TRBV27 CASSLFQGGLDTQYF
TRBJ2-2 TRBV5-1 CASSGQGANTGELFF
TRBJ2-5 TRBV19 CASSMGRWGETQYF
TRBJ2-6 TRBV19 CASSGEGSASGANVLTF
TRBJ2-4 TRBV27 CASSFLPVSGFKNIQYF
TRBJ2-2 TRBV6-5 CASSYSYRVPGELFF